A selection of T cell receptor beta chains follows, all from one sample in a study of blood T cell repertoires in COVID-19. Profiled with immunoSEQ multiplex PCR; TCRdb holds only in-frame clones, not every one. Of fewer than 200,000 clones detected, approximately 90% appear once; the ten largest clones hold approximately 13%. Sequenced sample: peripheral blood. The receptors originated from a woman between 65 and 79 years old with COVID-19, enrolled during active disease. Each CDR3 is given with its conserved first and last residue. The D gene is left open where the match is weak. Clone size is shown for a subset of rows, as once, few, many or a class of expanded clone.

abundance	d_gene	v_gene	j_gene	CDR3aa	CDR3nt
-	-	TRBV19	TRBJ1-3	CASSAGPISGNTIYF	TGTGCCAGTAGTGCGGGTCCGATCTCTGGAAACACCATATATTTT
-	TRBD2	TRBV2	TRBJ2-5	CASSGLALTQETQYF	TGTGCCAGCAGTGGACTAGCGCTCACACAAGAGACCCAGTACTTC
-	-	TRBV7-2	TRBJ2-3	CASSLVQGSTDTQYF	TGTGCCAGCAGCTTAGTGCAGGGTAGCACAGATACGCAGTATTTT
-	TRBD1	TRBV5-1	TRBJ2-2	CASSLGYPTGTVNTGELFF	TGCGCCAGCAGCTTGGGTTACCCAACCGGGACAGTGAACACCGGGGAGCTGTTTTTT
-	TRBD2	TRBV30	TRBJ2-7	CATGTTYEQYF	TGTGCAACCGGGACTACCTACGAGCAGTACTTC
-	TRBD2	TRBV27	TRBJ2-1	CASSSPLAGESYNEQFF	TGTGCCAGCAGTTCCCCCCTGGCGGGAGAGAGTTACAATGAGCAGTTCTTC
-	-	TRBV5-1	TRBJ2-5	CASSFNSKETQYF	TGCGCCAGCAGCTTTAACAGCAAAGAGACCCAGTACTTC
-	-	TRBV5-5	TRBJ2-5	CASSSYETVTQYF	TGTGCCAGCAGCTCCTACGAGACTGTAACCCAGTACTTC
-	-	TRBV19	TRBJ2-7	CASSLQGYEQYF	TGTGCCAGTAGCCTACAGGGCTACGAGCAGTACTTC
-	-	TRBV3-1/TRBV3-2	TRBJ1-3	CASSQDGPAFRPHGNTIYF	TGTGCCAGCAGCCAAGATGGGCCTGCTTTCCGGCCGCATGGAAACACCATATATTTT
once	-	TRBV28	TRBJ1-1	CASSAGGWPAHTEAFF	TGTGCCAGCAGCGCTGGCGGATGGCCGGCGCACACTGAAGCTTTCTTT
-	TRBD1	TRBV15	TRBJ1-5	CATSRGATGDQPQHF	TGTGCCACCAGCAGAGGCGCGACAGGGGACCAGCCCCAGCATTTT
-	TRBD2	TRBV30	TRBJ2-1	CAWSIPWTSGRAWDEQFF	TGTGCCTGGAGTATTCCCTGGACTAGCGGGAGGGCCTGGGATGAGCAGTTCTTC
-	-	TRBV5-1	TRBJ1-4	CASSLGQDNEKLFF	TGCGCCAGCAGCTTGGGGCAGGATAATGAAAAACTGTTTTTT
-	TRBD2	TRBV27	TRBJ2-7	CASSYSAGGVAYEQYF	TGTGCCAGCAGTTATTCAGCGGGAGGTGTAGCCTACGAGCAGTACTTC
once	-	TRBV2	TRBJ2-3	CASRQDSTDTQYF	TGTGCCAGCAGGCAAGACAGTACAGATACGCAGTATTTT
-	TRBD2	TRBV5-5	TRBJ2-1	CASSLGLAGEYNEQFF	TGTGCCAGCAGCTTGGGACTAGCGGGAGAATACAATGAGCAGTTCTTC
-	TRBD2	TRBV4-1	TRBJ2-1	CASSQDRRTSKHEQFF	TGCGCCAGCAGCCAAGACCGAAGGACTAGCAAGCATGAGCAGTTCTTC
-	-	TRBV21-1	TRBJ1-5	CASSKRDSRNQPQHF	TGTGCCAGCAGCAAAAGGGACTCCCGCAATCAGCCCCAGCATTTT
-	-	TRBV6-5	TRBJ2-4	CASSVTQLAKNIQYF	TGTGCCAGCAGCGTAACACAGCTAGCCAAAAACATTCAGTACTTC
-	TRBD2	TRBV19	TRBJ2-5	CASSITSVETQYF	TGTGCCAGTAGTATAACTAGCGTGGAGACCCAGTACTTC
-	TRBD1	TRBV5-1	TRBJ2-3	CASTIGTGVESDTQYF	TGCGCCAGCACCATAGGAACAGGGGTAGAGTCAGATACGCAGTATTTT
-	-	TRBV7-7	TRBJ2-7	CASSLSEVPLYEQYF	TGTGCTAGCAGCTTATCGGAGGTTCCGCTCTACGAGCAGTACTTC
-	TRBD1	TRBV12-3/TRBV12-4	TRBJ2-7	CASSHRGPYEQYF	TGTGCCAGCAGTCACAGGGGACCTTACGAGCAGTACTTC
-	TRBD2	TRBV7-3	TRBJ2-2	CASSPRTSGTGELFF	TGTGCCAGCAGCCCCCGGACTAGCGGCACCGGGGAGCTGTTTTTT
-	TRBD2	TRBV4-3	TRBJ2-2	CASSQRTSGSHTGELFF	TGCGCCAGCAGCCAAAGGACTAGCGGGAGTCACACCGGGGAGCTGTTTTTT
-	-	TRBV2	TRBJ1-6	CASSQDTNSPLHF	TGTGCCAGCAGTCAGGACACTAATTCACCCCTCCACTTT
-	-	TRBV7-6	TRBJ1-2	CASSQMGAQGYTF	TGTGCCAGCAGCCAAATGGGGGCTCAGGGCTACACCTTC
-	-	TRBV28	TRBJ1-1	CASSFSFMNTEAFF	TGTGCCAGCAGTTTCAGTTTCATGAACACTGAAGCTTTCTTT
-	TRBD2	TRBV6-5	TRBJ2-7	CASSYGSGGSYEQYF	TGTGCCAGCAGTTACGGGAGCGGGGGTTCCTACGAGCAGTACTTC
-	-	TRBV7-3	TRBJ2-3	CASSLNGGVTDTQYF	TGTGCCAGCAGCTTAAACGGAGGTGTGACAGATACGCAGTATTTT
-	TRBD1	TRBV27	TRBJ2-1	CASSFTGGRNEQFF	TGTGCCAGCAGTTTTACAGGGGGGAGGAATGAGCAGTTCTTC
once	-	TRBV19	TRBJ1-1	CASKRGGETTEAFF	TGTGCCAGTAAAAGGGGGGGGGAAACCACTGAAGCTTTCTTT
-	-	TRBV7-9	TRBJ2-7	CASSPTGPWYEQYF	TGTGCCAGCAGCCCGACAGGCCCTTGGTACGAGCAGTACTTC
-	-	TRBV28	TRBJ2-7	CASTYTTRGEQYF	TGTGCCAGCACCTATACAACTCGGGGGGAGCAGTACTTC
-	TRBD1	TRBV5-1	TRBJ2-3	CASSSHGQGGDTQYF	TGCGCCAGCAGCTCACATGGACAGGGGGGAGATACGCAGTATTTT
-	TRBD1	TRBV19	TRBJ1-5	CASSRGTGGASNQPQHF	TGTGCCAGTAGTAGAGGGACAGGGGGCGCGAGCAATCAGCCCCAGCATTTT
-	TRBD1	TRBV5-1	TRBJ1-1	CASSLNQQGSSTEAFF	TGCGCCAGCAGCTTAAACCAACAGGGGTCTTCCACTGAAGCTTTCTTT
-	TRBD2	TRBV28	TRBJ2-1	CASSLTAGGPGNYNEQFF	TGTGCCAGCAGTTTAACCGCGGGAGGGCCCGGGAACTACAATGAGCAGTTCTTC
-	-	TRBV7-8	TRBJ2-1	CASSLGPGNEQFF	TGTGCCAGCAGCTTGGGGCCAGGCAATGAGCAGTTCTTC
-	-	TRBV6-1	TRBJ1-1	CASSEGIGTRFLRAFF	TGTGCCAGCAGTGAAGGAATCGGGACAAGGTTTTTGAGGGCTTTCTTT
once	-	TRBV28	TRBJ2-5	CASSLHTEPVTQYF	TGTGCCAGCAGTTTGCACACAGAGCCGGTGACCCAGTACTTC
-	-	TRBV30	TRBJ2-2	CAWSLPKLVNTGELFF	TGTGCCTGGAGCCTCCCTAAACTCGTGAACACCGGGGAGCTGTTTTTT
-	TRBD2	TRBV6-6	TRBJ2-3	CASRLAGGGGTDTQYF	TGTGCCAGCCGATTAGCGGGAGGAGGTGGCACAGATACGCAGTATTTT
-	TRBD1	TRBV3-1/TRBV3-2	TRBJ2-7	CASSQGTGAFYEQYF	TGTGCCAGCAGCCAAGGGACAGGGGCCTTCTACGAGCAGTACTTC
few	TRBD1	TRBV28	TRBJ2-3	CASSVRQGSTDTQYF	TGTGCCAGCAGCGTTAGACAGGGAAGCACAGATACGCAGTATTTT
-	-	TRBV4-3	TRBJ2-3	CASSQYAGRSSTDTQYF	TGCGCCAGCAGCCAATATGCGGGGCGGTCGAGCACAGATACGCAGTATTTT
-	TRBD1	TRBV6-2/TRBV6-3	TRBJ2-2	CASSYATGVGELFF	TGTGCCAGCAGTTACGCCACAGGGGTCGGGGAGCTGTTTTTT